This T cell receptor beta chain was identified during a study of CD8 T cells in ankylosing spondylitis. Germline CDR1 SGDLS, CDR2 YYNGEE. This CDR3 region has 15 residues. Trimming removed 4 bases at V and 1 base at J, with 12 bases between. It was by quantitative 5'-RACE with molecular barcodes that TCR beta libraries were made. TCRdb reprocessed the 5' RACE reads with MiXCR, giving one entry per CDR3 protein. The sample shows some 270,000 distinct CDR3 sequences, more than 25% of them seen only once. Sequences were obtained from blood, either unsorted or a sorted T cell fraction (not recorded which). V is TRBV9 and J is TRBJ2-1; D remains unclear. The source is a male donor with ankylosing spondylitis or in good health (not recorded which). CDR3 region: CASSPETRSYNEQFF. CDR3 in DNA: TGTGCCAGCAGCCCCGAAACCCGTTCCTACAATGAGCAGTTCTTC.